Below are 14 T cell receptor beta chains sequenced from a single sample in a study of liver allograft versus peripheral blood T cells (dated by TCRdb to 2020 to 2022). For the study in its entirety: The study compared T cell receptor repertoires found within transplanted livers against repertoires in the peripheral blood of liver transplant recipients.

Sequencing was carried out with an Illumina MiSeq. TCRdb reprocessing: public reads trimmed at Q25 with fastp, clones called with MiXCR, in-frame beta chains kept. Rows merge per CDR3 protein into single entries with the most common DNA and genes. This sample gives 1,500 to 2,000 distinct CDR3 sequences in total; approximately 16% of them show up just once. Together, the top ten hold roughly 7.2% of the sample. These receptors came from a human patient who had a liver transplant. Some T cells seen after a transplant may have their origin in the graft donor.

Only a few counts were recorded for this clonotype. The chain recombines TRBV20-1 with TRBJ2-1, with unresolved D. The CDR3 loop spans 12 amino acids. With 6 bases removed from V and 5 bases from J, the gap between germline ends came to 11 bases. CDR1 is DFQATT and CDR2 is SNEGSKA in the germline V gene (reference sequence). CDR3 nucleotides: TGCAGTGCCGAGCGACCCCACAATGAGCAGTTCTTC. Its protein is CSAERPHNEQFF.

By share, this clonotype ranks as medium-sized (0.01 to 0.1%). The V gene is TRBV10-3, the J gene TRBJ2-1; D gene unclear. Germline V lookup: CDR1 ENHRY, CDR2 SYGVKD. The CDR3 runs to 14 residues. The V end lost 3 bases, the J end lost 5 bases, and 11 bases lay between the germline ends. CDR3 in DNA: TGTGCCATCAGTGAAATAGGACCCAACAATGAGCAGTTCTTC. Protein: CAISEIGPNNEQFF.

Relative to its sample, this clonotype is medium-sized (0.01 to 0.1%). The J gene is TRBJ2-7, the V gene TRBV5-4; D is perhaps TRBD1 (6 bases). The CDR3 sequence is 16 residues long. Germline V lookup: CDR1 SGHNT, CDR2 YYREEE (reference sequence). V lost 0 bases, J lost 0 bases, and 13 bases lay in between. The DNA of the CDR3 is TGTGCCAGCAGCTTGGTGACAGGCGATCCCTCCTACGAGCAGTACTTC. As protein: CASSLVTGDPSYEQYF.

The CDR3 DNA reads as TGTGCCAGCAGTTCCCGTCTAGCGGGGGGTGAGTACGAGCAGTACTTC. The encoded protein is CASSSRLAGGEYEQYF. The chain links TRBV6-1 to TRBJ2-7; 11 bases match TRBD2. Unmatched junction bases numbered 10, after V lost 5 bases and J lost 4 bases. Germline V lookup: CDR1 MNHNS, CDR2 SASEGT. This CDR3 is 16 amino acids long.

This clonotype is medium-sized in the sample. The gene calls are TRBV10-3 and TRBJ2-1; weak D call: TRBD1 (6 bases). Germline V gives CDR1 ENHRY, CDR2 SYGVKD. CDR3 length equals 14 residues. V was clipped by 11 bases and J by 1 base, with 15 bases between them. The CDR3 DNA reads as TGTGCCTGCACCCCTGGACAGTCCTACAATGAGCAGTTCTTC. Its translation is CACTPGQSYNEQFF.

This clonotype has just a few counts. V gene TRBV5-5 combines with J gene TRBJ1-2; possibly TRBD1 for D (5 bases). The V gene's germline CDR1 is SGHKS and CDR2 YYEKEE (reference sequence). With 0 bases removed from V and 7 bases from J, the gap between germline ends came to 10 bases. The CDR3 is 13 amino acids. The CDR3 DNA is TGTGCCAGCAGCTTGGCCCACGGGGGTGGCTACACCTTC. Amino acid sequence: CASSLAHGGGYTF.

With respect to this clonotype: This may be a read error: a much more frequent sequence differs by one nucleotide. This chain's CDR3 is CATSGQGVYEQYF. CDR3 in DNA: TGTGCCACCAGTGGGCAGGGGGTGTACGAGCAGTACTTC. The chain carries TRBV24-1 and TRBJ2-7, with 7 bases that match TRBD1. This CDR3 spans 13 amino acids. V lost 5 bases, J lost 4 bases, and 4 bases stayed unmatched. CDR1 KGHDR and CDR2 SFDVKD come from the germline V gene.

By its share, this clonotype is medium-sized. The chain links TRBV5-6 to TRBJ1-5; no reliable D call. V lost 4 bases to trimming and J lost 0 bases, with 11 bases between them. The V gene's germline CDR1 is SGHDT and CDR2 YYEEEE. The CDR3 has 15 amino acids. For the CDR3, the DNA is TGTGCCAGCAGCCGCACCGGCATTAGCAATCAGCCCCAGCATTTT. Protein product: CASSRTGISNQPQHF.

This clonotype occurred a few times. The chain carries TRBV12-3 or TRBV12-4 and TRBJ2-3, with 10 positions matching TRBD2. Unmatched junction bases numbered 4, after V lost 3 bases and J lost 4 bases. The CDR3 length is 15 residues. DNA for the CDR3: TGTGCCAGCAGTTTCTTCCTAGCGGGGGCAGATACGCAGTATTTT. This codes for CASSFFLAGADTQYF.

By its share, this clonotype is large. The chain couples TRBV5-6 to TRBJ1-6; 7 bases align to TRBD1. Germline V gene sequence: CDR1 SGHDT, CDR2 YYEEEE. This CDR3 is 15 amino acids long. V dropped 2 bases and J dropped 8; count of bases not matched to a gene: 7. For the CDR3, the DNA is TGTGCCAGCAGCTTATCGGACAGGAGTGATTCACCCCTCCACTTT. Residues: CASSLSDRSDSPLHF. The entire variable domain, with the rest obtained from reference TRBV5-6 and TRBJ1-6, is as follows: DAGVTQSPTHLIKTRGQQVTLRCSPKSGHDTVSWYQQALGQGPQFIFQYYEEEERQRGNFPDRFSGHQFPNYSSELNVNALLLGDSALYLCASSLSDRSDSPLHFGNGTRLTVT.

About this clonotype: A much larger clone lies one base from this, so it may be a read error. In nucleotides, the CDR3 is TGTGCCAGCAGTGAGTCGGCGTCCTATGGCTACACCTTC. Protein product: CASSESASYGYTF. The gene calls are TRBV2 and TRBJ1-2; no clear D gene. Trimming left V 3 bases short and J 4 bases short, with 9 bases between. The CDR3 has 13 residues. CDR1 SNHLY and CDR2 FYNNEI come from the germline V gene.

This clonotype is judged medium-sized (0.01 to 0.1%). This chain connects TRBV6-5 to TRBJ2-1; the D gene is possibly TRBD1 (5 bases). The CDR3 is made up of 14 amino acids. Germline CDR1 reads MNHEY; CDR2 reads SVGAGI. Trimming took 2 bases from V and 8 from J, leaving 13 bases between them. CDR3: CASSYPGQPHEQFF. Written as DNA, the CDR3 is TGTGCCAGCAGTTACCCCGGACAACCCCATGAGCAGTTCTTC.

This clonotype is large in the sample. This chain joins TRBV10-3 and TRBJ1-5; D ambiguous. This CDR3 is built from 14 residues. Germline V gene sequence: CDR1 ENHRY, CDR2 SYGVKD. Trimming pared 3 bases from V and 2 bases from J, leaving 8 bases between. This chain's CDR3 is CAISDRRGNQPQHF. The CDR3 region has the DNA TGTGCCATCAGTGATAGACGGGGCAATCAGCCCCAGCATTTT.

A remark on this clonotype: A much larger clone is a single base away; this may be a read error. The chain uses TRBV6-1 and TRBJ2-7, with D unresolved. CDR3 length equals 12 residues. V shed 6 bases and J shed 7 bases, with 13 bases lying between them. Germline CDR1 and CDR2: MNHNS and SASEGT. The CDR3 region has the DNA TGTGCCAGCAGCGATGCGTACAATGAGCAGTACTTC. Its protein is CASSDAYNEQYF.